This is a list of T cell receptor beta chains from one sample in a study of blood T cells in healthy people across ages. MiXCR was run by TCRdb on the 5' RACE reads, yielding one entry per CDR3 protein. The table has roughly 1,500,000 distinct CDR3 sequences, around 42% seen once. Sequenced sample: blood. The receptors derive from a woman between 18 and 30 years old in good health. Each CDR3 is given with its conserved first and last residue. Each record gives: CDR3 protein, V gene, J gene, clone size. Expanded clones get a size class; other rows say once, few or many, or leave the size out.

CDR3: CASSSPSGGYYNEQFF
V: TRBV6-2/TRBV6-3
J: TRBJ2-1
size: -

CDR3: CTSSNLGAPGTEAFF
V: TRBV6-5
J: TRBJ1-1
size: -

CDR3: CASSFQSYSYEQYF
V: TRBV7-2
J: TRBJ2-7
size: few

CDR3: CASNSGAGANTGELFF
V: TRBV21-1
J: TRBJ2-2
size: few

CDR3: CASLQAGGSEQYF
V: TRBV2
J: TRBJ2-7
size: -

CDR3: CASSDETANTGELFF
V: TRBV2
J: TRBJ2-2
size: -

CDR3: CASRAGGDSYNEQFF
V: TRBV5-1
J: TRBJ2-1
size: -

CDR3: CAISEGRAEGDIQYF
V: TRBV10-3
J: TRBJ2-4
size: -

CDR3: CATLRTSGEVEQFF
V: TRBV10-3
J: TRBJ2-1
size: few

CDR3: CASSEYFAPVQGLNYGYTF
V: TRBV25-1
J: TRBJ1-2
size: -

CDR3: CSASRTAEEETQYF
V: TRBV20-1
J: TRBJ2-5
size: -

CDR3: CSARDTRESSYEQYF
V: TRBV20-1
J: TRBJ2-7
size: few

CDR3: CASSYRAGNIGETQYF
V: TRBV6-2/TRBV6-3
J: -
size: once

CDR3: CASSLYRDTRTYEQYF
V: TRBV28
J: -
size: -

CDR3: CASSTSGRGSYNEQFF
V: TRBV10-2
J: TRBJ2-1
size: -

CDR3: CASSSTVGREAFF
V: TRBV6-5
J: TRBJ1-1
size: -

CDR3: CASSLTGARLSGVNVLTF
V: TRBV7-2
J: TRBJ2-6
size: -

CDR3: CASSQNGPQLNEKLFF
V: TRBV3-1
J: TRBJ1-4
size: -

CDR3: CARSSTRDSARGNTEAFF
V: TRBV12-3/TRBV12-4
J: TRBJ1-1
size: -

CDR3: CSANQGPTYNEQFF
V: TRBV20-1
J: TRBJ2-1
size: once

CDR3: CSAQGLAGGLTSTDTQYF
V: TRBV29-1
J: TRBJ2-3
size: -

CDR3: CASSQDTSGDTYEQYF
V: TRBV4-1
J: TRBJ2-7
size: -

CDR3: CASRSPANTDTQYF
V: TRBV6-2/TRBV6-3
J: TRBJ2-3
size: -

CDR3: CANRSSGASYNEQFF
V: TRBV12-3/TRBV12-4
J: TRBJ2-1
size: -

CDR3: CASSYGTPLSYGYTF
V: TRBV7-2
J: TRBJ1-2
size: -

CDR3: CASSSPGQAGGPGVFF
V: TRBV28
J: TRBJ2-1
size: -

CDR3: CASSLRPFYEQFF
V: TRBV5-5
J: TRBJ2-1
size: -

CDR3: CASSEAGNEQFF
V: TRBV2
J: TRBJ2-1
size: -

CDR3: CAWSEGWPNEKLFF
V: TRBV30
J: TRBJ1-4
size: few

CDR3: CASSLERGSDTGELFF
V: TRBV5-1
J: TRBJ2-2
size: -

CDR3: CASSQVRETETQYF
V: TRBV3-1
J: -
size: -

CDR3: CASSEVLKPPDTQYF
V: TRBV2
J: TRBJ2-3
size: -

CDR3: CASSLRGRGDIQGSPLHF
V: TRBV27
J: TRBJ1-6
size: -

CDR3: CASSLRGQGALNEQYF
V: TRBV3-1
J: -
size: once

CDR3: CASSPRGRKLFF
V: TRBV7-2
J: TRBJ1-4
size: -

CDR3: CASSLGRLTQYF
V: TRBV5-8
J: TRBJ2-3
size: -

CDR3: CSAREEGGFYEQYF
V: TRBV20-1
J: TRBJ2-7
size: -

CDR3: CASSETYRVYEQYF
V: TRBV6-1
J: TRBJ2-7
size: -